This T cell receptor beta chain was observed in a study of preoperative IRX-2 immunotherapy in early breast cancer. Treatment described: preoperative locoregional IRX-2 cytokine immunotherapy. Patients received preoperative, locoregional IRX-2 cytokine immunotherapy in a phase Ib study. The data were produced by immunoSEQ multiplex PCR, yet TCRdb's version contains in-frame clones alone and is incomplete. The sample lists 1,100 or so clones, approximately 81% seen once, with 7% to 8% in the top ten. The receptor was derived from a human donor with breast cancer. The starting material was tumor tissue, obtained before IRX-2 immunotherapy.

The CDR3 sequence is CASSLDGGSSYEQYF. As DNA, the CDR3 is TGTGCCAGCAGCTTAGACGGGGGCAGCTCCTACGAGCAGTACTTC. The chain uses TRBV11-3 and TRBJ2-7; D possibly uses TRBD1 or TRBD2 (6 bases each). V gave up 0 bases and J gave up 0 bases, with 9 bases separating them. Germline V gives CDR1 SGHNT, CDR2 YENEEA. CDR3 length equals 15 residues.